Each of the 24 T cell receptor beta chains below was sequenced from the same sample in a study of CD4 and CD8 cells across lung adenocarcinoma regions (dated by TCRdb to the late 2010s). The library was produced with PCR. The instrument given in TCRdb is HiSeq X Ten. TCRdb itself trimmed the public reads at Q25 with fastp, ran MiXCR and retained productive beta chains. Every distinct CDR3 protein forms one entry, paired with its most common genes and DNA. The sample profile shows 12,000 or so distinct CDR3 sequences; approximately 50% of them were found once. The top ten constitute 25% to 35% of the sample. Sequencing used CD8+ T cells from the center of a lung tumor. The sample's cell subset or site, from its label and the paper: tumor center region. These receptors all come from a female donor with lung adenocarcinoma. The CD4 and CD8 labels of this study may be unreliable.

The chain couples TRBV6-1 to TRBJ2-7; 7 bases are a match to TRBD2. V shed 2 bases and J 3 bases; nucleotides not matched to a gene: 7. Looked up from germline, CDR1 is MNHNS and CDR2 is SASEGT. The CDR3 consists of 15 residues. The CDR3 DNA is TGTGCCAGCAGTGAAAAAATAGGGGAGGGCTACGAGCAGTACTTC. Translation: CASSEKIGEGYEQYF.

The genes are TRBV6-5 and TRBJ2-7; D is undetermined. CDR1 is MNHEY and CDR2 is SVGAGI in the germline V gene. The V and J ends lost 0 bases and 1 base respectively, with 13 bases between them. The CDR3 is 16 amino acids. As DNA, the CDR3 is TGTGCCAGCAGTTACTCCGCGGAGAGATCTTCCTACGAGCAGTACTTC. It translates to CASSYSAERSSYEQYF.

In regard to this clonotype: A junction end diverges from the germline sequence, so it may reflect a read error. The rearrangement joins TRBV6-1 to TRBJ2-3; TRBD2 matches 9 bases. Germline V gene data show CDR1 as MNHNS and CDR2 as SASEGT. The CDR3 spans 18 residues. The CDR3 bases are TGTGCCAGCAGTGGTACGGGCGGGGGGGGCCGTCCCAAAGATACCCAGTATTTC. Residues: CASSGTGGGGRPKDTQYF.

J is TRBJ2-2 and V is TRBV4-1; 7 bases are shared with TRBD2. The CDR3 runs to 16 residues. Germline loops: CDR1 MGHRA, CDR2 YSYEKL. V trimming: 0 bases; J trimming: 1 base; junction bases outside the gene matches: 2. CDR3 sequence reads: CASSQDWGGNTGELFF. The CDR3 region has the DNA TGCGCCAGCAGCCAAGATTGGGGGGGGAACACCGGGGAGCTGTTTTTT.

DNA for the CDR3: TGCGCCAGCAGACCAGTCGACAGGGTGTACACTGAAGCTTTCTTT. Residues: CASRPVDRVYTEAFF. The chain carries TRBV4-1 and TRBJ1-1, with 7 bases matching TRBD1. CDR1 and CDR2 (germline): MGHRA, YSYEKL. This CDR3 comprises 15 residues. V shed 6 bases and J 3 bases; nucleotides not matched to a gene: 10.

A note on this clonotype: A junction end diverges from the germline sequence, so it may reflect a read error. The chain has TRBV6-8 and TRBJ2-4; D may be TRBD1 or TRBD2 (5 bases each). Germline V lookup: CDR1 MNHGY, CDR2 SAAAGT. CDR3 length equals 14 residues. CDR3 sequence: CGVPGLGAKDMQYF. In nucleotides, the CDR3 is TGTGGCGTCCCGGGGCTGGGAGCGAAAGACATGCAGTACTTC.

This clonotype was seen at least ten times. The V call is TRBV6-1, the J call TRBJ2-7, with D perhaps matching TRBD1 or TRBD2 (6 bases each). The CDR3 runs 15 residues. V was clipped by 3 bases and J by 3 bases, with 15 bases between them. Looked up from germline, CDR1 is MNHNS and CDR2 is SASEGT. In DNA, the CDR3 is TGTGCCAGCAGTGATTTCGGGGGCGATGACTACGAGCAGTACTTC. The encoded protein is CASSDFGGDDYEQYF.

This clonotype was found once. This chain links TRBV6-1 with TRBJ2-5; D is undetermined. The J call may be mistaken, given a closer DNA end match to TRBJ2-7. The CDR3 runs 12 residues. Per germline, CDR1 MNHNS and CDR2 SASEGT. CDR3: CASSDFGYEQYF. CDR3 coding DNA: TGTGCCAGCAGTGATTTCGGGTACGAGCAGTACTTC.

The genes are TRBV6-1 and TRBJ2-1; no reliable D call. Germline CDR1 reads MNHNS; CDR2 reads SASEGT. The V and J ends lost 4 bases and 3 bases respectively, with 16 bases between them. The CDR3 is 16 amino acids. The CDR3 nucleotides are TGTGCCAGCAGTGGCGATTCCGCGGTAGACTACAATGAGCAGTTCTTC. Its translation: CASSGDSAVDYNEQFF.

V and J are TRBV27 and TRBJ2-1, with no clear D. Judging by the DNA end, TRBJ2-5 fits better; the J call may be wrong. Germline V gene sequence: CDR1 MNHEY, CDR2 SMNVEV (reference sequence). The CDR3 has 13 residues. The DNA of the CDR3 is TGTGCCAGCAGTTTTGCCGGGCGGGAGACCCAGTACTTC. Translated: CASSFAGRETQYF.

As concerns this clonotype: Germline is not matched at one junction end, which may reflect a read error. The rearrangement joins TRBV6-1 to TRBJ2-2; D could derive from TRBD1 or TRBD2 (5 bases each). This CDR3 contains 14 residues. In germline, CDR1 is MNHNS, CDR2 SASEGT. As DNA, the CDR3 is TGTGCCAGCAGTCAGGGAATTGGAGCCGGGGCGCTGTATTTT. Encoded protein: CASSQGIGAGALYF.

This clonotype was detected many times. In DNA, the CDR3 is TGTGCCAGCAGCCTATCGACAGTAACAGATACGCAGTATTTT. It is translated as CASSLSTVTDTQYF. The genes are TRBV7-6 and TRBJ2-3; a possible D gene is TRBD1 (5 bases). The CDR3 extends over 14 amino acids. Germline assignment: CDR1 SGHVS and CDR2 FNYEAQ. The V end lost 5 bases, the J end lost 3 bases, and 12 bases lay between the germline ends. Variable domain in full (rest from reference TRBV7-6 and TRBJ2-3): GAGVSQSPRYKVTKRGQDVALRCDPISGHVSLYWYRQALGQGPEFLTYFNYEAQQDKSGLPNDRFSAERPEGSISTLTIQRTEQRDSAMYRCASSLSTVTDTQYFGPGTRLTVL.

Notes on this clonotype: Germline is not matched at one junction end, which may reflect a read error. The chain recombines TRBV10-2 with TRBJ2-5, with TRBD2 matching 7 bases. The CDR3 covers 15 residues. Germline assignment: CDR1 WSHSY and CDR2 SAAADI. CDR3 DNA: TGCGCCAGCAGAGATGGAGCGGGGAGCCAAGAGACCCAGTATTTC. This translates into CASRDGAGSQETQYF.

The chain employs TRBV6-1 and TRBJ2-2; D unresolved. From germline, CDR1 is MNHNS and CDR2 SASEGT. This CDR3 spans 14 amino acids. Trimming took off 6 bases at V and 6 bases at J, with 14 bases between the two ends. The CDR3, as DNA: TGTGCCAGCAGCCGTTCTAGTATGGCCGGGGAGCTGTTTTTT. Its protein product is CASSRSSMAGELFF.

This clonotype was recorded a few times. The chain combines TRBV7-2 with TRBJ2-5, with D uncertain. Per germline, CDR1 SGHTA and CDR2 FQGNSA. The CDR3 runs to 13 residues. The V and J ends lost 0 bases and 11 bases respectively, with 13 bases between them. The CDR3 DNA follows: TGTGCCAGCAGCTTAGCGGTCGGAATAGAGCAGTACTTC. Translation gives CASSLAVGIEQYF.

Within the sample, this clonotype is medium-sized. The chain uses TRBV7-2 and TRBJ2-3; a possible D gene is TRBD2 (6 bases). Trimming left V 2 bases short and J 2 bases short, with 14 bases between. From germline, CDR1 is SGHTA and CDR2 FQGNSA. This CDR3 has 16 residues. CDR3 protein: CASSLRWDFYTDTQYF. CDR3 DNA: TGTGCCAGCAGCTTAAGGTGGGACTTTTACACAGATACGCAGTATTTT.

The chain carries TRBV5-1 and TRBJ2-1; D is possibly TRBD2 (6 bases). Trimming shortened V by 4 bases and J by 2 bases, and 13 bases separated the two germline ends. The germline CDR1 and CDR2 sequences are SGHRS and YFSETQ. This CDR3 contains 15 residues. CDR3 in amino acids: CASSVRGLTYNEQFF. The CDR3 DNA sequence: TGCGCCAGCAGCGTGCGGGGACTTACCTACAATGAGCAGTTCTTC.

The DNA for the CDR3 is TGTGCCAGCAGTTACTTGGGCGGACGCAATGAGCAGTTCTTC. Translating it yields CASSYLGGRNEQFF. V usage is TRBV6-5 and J usage is TRBJ2-1; D unresolved. The CDR3 runs 14 residues. Germline V CDR1 and CDR2: MNHEY, SVGAGI. V dropped 1 base and J dropped 6 bases, with 10 bases sitting between them.

The gene calls are TRBV7-3 and TRBJ2-3, with D possibly matching TRBD2 (7 bases). CDR3 length equals 17 residues. Germline V gene sequence: CDR1 SGHTA, CDR2 FQGTGA. V was cut by 0 bases and J by 11 bases, with 24 bases left in between. As DNA, the CDR3 is TGTGCCAGCAGCTTAACATCTAGTGGGAGGGACACCGGGAAGCAGTATTTT. The encoded protein is CASSLTSSGRDTGKQYF.

The chain couples TRBV6-1 to TRBJ2-7, with TRBD2 matching over 9 bases. This CDR3 region has 15 residues. CDR1 is MNHNS and CDR2 is SASEGT in the germline V gene. Losses at the gene ends were 6 bases for V and 1 base for J; bases not matched to a gene: 7. DNA of the CDR3: TGTGCCAGCAGGAAGATGGCGGGAGGGTCCTACGAGCAGTACTTC. This codes for CASRKMAGGSYEQYF.

This clonotype has a handful of counts. The chain is built from TRBV6-1 and TRBJ2-3, with TRBD2 matching over 12 bases. The germline gives CDR1 MNHNS, CDR2 SASEGT. The V and J ends lost 6 bases and 4 bases, in that order; junction bases with no gene match: 8. CDR3 length equals 16 residues. CDR3 coding DNA: TGTGCCAGCAGCCCCACTAGCGGGGGGCCCCCAGATACGCAGTATTTT. Protein sequence: CASSPTSGGPPDTQYF.

The chain carries TRBV6-2 or TRBV6-3 and TRBJ1-6; D call uncertain. The CDR3 covers 14 residues. Germline V gene lookup returns CDR1 MNHEY and CDR2 SVGEGT. Trimming took 7 bases from V and 0 from J, leaving 7 bases between them. In DNA form, the CDR3 reads TGTGCCAGCACGAGGAGCTCCTATAATTCACCCCTCCACTTT. It specifies CASTRSSYNSPLHF.

This chain uses TRBV6-1 with TRBJ2-1; the match to TRBD2 covers 7 bases. CDR1 is MNHNS and CDR2 is SASEGT in the germline V gene. Germline trimming cut 6 bases from V and 7 bases from J; bases unmatched to any gene: 9. The CDR3 has 14 residues. CDR3 DNA: TGTGCCAGCAGGAGTCCGGGAGGTAGTAATGAGCAGTTCTTC. Translated: CASRSPGGSNEQFF.

The V call is TRBV6-1, the J call TRBJ2-2; 7 bases line up with TRBD2. V shed 7 bases, J shed 4 bases, and the junction held 9 bases outside the gene matches. This CDR3 has 15 amino acids. Germline CDR1 reads MNHNS; CDR2 reads SASEGT. The CDR3 region is CASMAVGGATGELFF. CDR3 coding DNA: TGTGCCAGCATGGCCGTGGGAGGGGCCACCGGGGAGCTGTTTTTT.